The clone carrying this T cell receptor (beta chain) was detected a few times. The antigen is undetermined. The data were taken from a study of blood T cells in healthy people across ages. General observations from the study: Underestimates were what the diversity estimates from one million T cells were considered to be. Relative to aged donors, long-lived donors carried more naive CD4+ cells and displayed higher diversity.

Next came a second PCR, run for about 7 to 12 cycles, which used a sample-barcoded 5' primer along with a J-beta primer mix. The template-switch adaptor, which had 12 random nucleotides, put a tag on each cDNA molecule. Via MiXCR, TCRdb re-called the 5' RACE reads, giving one row per CDR3 protein. The data hold around 1,900,000 distinct CDR3 sequences, with roughly 43% observed a single time. This CDR3 is built from 13 residues. CDR1 and CDR2 (germline): KGHDR, SFDVKD. Trimming stripped 6 bases from V and 6 bases from J, with 13 bases between. The origin of this receptor is a human donor in good health. Sequences were obtained from blood. The chain couples TRBV24-1 to TRBJ2-5, with D maybe TRBD1 (6 bases). Here the CDR3 reads CATSSTGLQTQYF. CDR3 DNA sequence: TGTGCCACCAGTTCAACAGGGTTGCAGACCCAGTACTTC.